A single sample gave rise to the 5 T cell receptor beta chains below, sequenced in a study of spatial heterogeneity in lung cancer (dated by TCRdb to the late 2010s). In light of the paper, this sample's time point label describes: sample taken at primary tumor resection. Overall study results and their limits: A correlation was observed between the number of expanded intratumoral alpha and beta TCRs and the tumor nonsynonymous mutation count.

Library prep was done by 5' RACE. The sample was run on a NextSeq 500. The public sequencing data were trimmed at Q25 with fastp and processed into clonotypes with MiXCR by TCRdb, which kept only in-frame beta chains. Here each entry gathers all rows of one CDR3 protein and keeps the most common genes and DNA. Across this sample there are about 24,000 distinct CDR3 sequences, with around 8.8% seen only once. Together, the top ten hold roughly 7.7% of the sample. Antigens for these TCRs are unknown. The specimen comprised lung tumor tissue, sampled at surgery. The receptors were sampled from a male donor with early-stage non-small cell lung cancer.

The V gene is TRBV12-3 or TRBV12-4, the J gene TRBJ2-7, with 8 nucleotides matching TRBD1. This CDR3 is built from 13 residues. The V gene end was trimmed by 5 bases and the J gene end by 2 bases; junction bases not matched to a gene: 2. The CDR3 DNA is TGTGCCAGCAGTCCGACAGGGGCCTACGAGCAGTACTTC. This gives the protein CASSPTGAYEQYF.

This chain uses TRBV7-2 with TRBJ2-7; 7 bases align to TRBD2. V shed 2 bases and J 7 bases; nucleotides not matched to a gene: 14. Germline V lookup: CDR1 SGHTA, CDR2 FQGNSA. The CDR3 extends over 16 amino acids. Here the CDR3 DNA reads TGTGCCAGCAGCTTACCCCAGGGAGGGGAAGGCCGGGAGCAGTACTTC. This gives the protein CASSLPQGGEGREQYF.

This clonotype was seen ten or more times. This chain uses TRBV10-3 with TRBJ2-1; TRBD2 matches at 9 bases. The germline gives CDR1 ENHRY, CDR2 SYGVKD. The CDR3 has 16 amino acids. J gave up 6 bases and V 5 bases, and 11 bases lay outside the gene matches. The CDR3 here is CAISSVRGTSINEQFF. CDR3 sequence (DNA): TGTGCCATCAGTTCCGTCCGGGGGACTAGCATCAATGAGCAGTTCTTC.

The sample holds a few counts of this clonotype. The chain carries TRBV20-1 and TRBJ2-5; 10 bases align to TRBD1. V lost 7 bases, J lost 4 bases, and 6 bases stayed unmatched. The CDR3 spans 13 residues. Germline CDR1 and CDR2: DFQATT and SNEGSKA (reference sequence). This CDR3 reads CSVTDRGRETQYF. The CDR3 bases are TGCAGTGTAACGGACAGGGGGAGAGAGACCCAGTACTTC.

V gene TRBV11-2 combines with J gene TRBJ2-1; D is ambiguous. This CDR3 comprises 13 residues. The germline V gene encodes CDR1 SGHAT and CDR2 FQNNGV. V shed 1 base and J shed 7 bases, with 8 bases lying between them. CDR3 protein: CASSLVGQNEQFF. In DNA, the CDR3 is TGTGCCAGCAGCTTAGTTGGGCAGAATGAGCAGTTCTTC. Full variable domain (missing parts from reference TRBV11-2 and TRBJ2-1): EAGVAQSPRYKIIEKRQSVAFWCNPISGHATLYWYQQILGQGPKLLIQFQNNGVVDDSQLPKDRFSAERLKGVDSTLKIQPAKLEDSAVYLCASSLVGQNEQFFGPGTRLTVL.